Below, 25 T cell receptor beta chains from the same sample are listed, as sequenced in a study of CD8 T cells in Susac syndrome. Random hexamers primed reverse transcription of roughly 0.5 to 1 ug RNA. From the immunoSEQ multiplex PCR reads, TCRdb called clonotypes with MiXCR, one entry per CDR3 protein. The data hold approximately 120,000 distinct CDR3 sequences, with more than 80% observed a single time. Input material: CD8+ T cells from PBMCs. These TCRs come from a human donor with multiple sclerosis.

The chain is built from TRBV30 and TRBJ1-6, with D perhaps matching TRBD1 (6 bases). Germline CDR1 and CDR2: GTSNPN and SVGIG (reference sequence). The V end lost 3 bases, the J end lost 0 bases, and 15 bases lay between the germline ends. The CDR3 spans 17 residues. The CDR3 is CAWRSRTESSYNSPLHF. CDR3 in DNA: TGTGCCTGGAGATCACGGACAGAGAGCTCCTATAATTCACCCCTCCACTTT.

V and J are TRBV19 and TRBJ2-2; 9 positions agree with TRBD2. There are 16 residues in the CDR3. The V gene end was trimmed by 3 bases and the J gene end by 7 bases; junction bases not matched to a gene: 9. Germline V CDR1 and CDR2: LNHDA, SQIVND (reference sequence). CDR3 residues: CASSIRSGSIFGELFF. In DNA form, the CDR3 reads TGTGCCAGTAGTATCCGTAGCGGGAGTATTTTCGGGGAGCTGTTTTTT.

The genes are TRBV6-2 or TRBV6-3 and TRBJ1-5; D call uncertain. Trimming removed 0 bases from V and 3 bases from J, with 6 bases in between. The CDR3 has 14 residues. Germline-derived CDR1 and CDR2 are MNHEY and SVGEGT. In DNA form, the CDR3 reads TGTGCCAGCAGTTACTCTAATTTCAATCAGCCCCAGCATTTT. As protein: CASSYSNFNQPQHF.

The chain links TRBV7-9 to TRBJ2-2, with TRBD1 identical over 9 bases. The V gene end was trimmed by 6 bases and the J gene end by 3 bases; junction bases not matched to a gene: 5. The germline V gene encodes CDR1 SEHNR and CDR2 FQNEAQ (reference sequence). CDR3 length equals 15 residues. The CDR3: CASRRDREYTGELFF. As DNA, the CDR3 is TGTGCCAGCAGACGGGACAGGGAATACACCGGGGAGCTGTTTTTT.

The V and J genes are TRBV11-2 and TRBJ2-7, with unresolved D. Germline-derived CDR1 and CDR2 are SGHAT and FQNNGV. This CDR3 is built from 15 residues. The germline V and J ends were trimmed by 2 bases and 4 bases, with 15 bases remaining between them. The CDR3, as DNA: TGTGCCAGCAGCTTAATTGCAGGCCCCTCGTACGAGCAGTACGTC. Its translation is CASSLIAGPSYEQYV.

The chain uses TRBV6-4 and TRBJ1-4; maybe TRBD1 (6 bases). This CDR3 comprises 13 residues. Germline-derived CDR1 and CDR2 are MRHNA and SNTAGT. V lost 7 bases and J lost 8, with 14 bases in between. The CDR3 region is CASTPGAGEKLFF. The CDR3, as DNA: TGTGCCAGCACCCCGGGGGCCGGAGAAAAACTGTTTTTT.

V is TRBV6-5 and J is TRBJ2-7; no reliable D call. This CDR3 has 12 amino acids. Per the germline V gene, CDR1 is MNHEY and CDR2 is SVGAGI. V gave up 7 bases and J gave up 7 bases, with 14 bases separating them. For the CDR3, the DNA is TGTGCCAGCATGGGGTCAGAGGTTGAGCAGTACTTC. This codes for CASMGSEVEQYF.

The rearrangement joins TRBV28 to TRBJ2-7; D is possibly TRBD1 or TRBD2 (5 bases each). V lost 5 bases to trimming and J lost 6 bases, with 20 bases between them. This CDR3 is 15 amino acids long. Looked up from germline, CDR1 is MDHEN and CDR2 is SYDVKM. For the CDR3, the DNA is TGTGCCAGCAGTCTACGGGACCGAGGGTGGGTCGAGCAGTACTTC. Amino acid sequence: CASSLRDRGWVEQYF.

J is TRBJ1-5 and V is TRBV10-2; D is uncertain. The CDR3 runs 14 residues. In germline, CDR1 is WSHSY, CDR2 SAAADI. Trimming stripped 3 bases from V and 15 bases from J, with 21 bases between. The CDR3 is CASSDHPRRAARHF. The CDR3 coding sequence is TGCGCCAGCAGTGACCACCCACGTCGGGCGGCCCGGCATTTT.

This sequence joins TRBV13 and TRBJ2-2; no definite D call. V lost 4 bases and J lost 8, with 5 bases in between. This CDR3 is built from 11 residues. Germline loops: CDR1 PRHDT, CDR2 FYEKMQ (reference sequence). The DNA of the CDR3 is TGTGCCAGCAGCTCCGTGGGGGAGCTGTTTTTT. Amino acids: CASSSVGELFF.

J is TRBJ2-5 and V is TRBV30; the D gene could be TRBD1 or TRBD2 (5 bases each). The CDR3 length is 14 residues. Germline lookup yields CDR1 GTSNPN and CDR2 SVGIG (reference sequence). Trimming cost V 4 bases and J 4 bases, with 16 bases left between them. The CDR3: CAWTLRGVRETQYF. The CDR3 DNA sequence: TGTGCCTGGACCCTACGAGGGGTCCGAGAGACCCAGTACTTC. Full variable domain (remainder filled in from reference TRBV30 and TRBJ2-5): SQTIHQWPATLVQPVGSPLSLECTVEGTSNPNLYWYRQAAGRGLQLLFYSVGIGQISSEVPQNLSASRPQDRQFILSSKKLLLSDSGFYLCAWTLRGVRETQYFGPGTRLLVL.

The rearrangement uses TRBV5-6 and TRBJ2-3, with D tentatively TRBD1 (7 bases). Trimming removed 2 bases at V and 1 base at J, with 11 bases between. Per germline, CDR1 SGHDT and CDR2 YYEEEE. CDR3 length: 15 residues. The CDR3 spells CASSFPRGGTDTQYF. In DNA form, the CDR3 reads TGTGCCAGCAGCTTCCCCAGGGGGGGCACAGATACGCAGTATTTT.

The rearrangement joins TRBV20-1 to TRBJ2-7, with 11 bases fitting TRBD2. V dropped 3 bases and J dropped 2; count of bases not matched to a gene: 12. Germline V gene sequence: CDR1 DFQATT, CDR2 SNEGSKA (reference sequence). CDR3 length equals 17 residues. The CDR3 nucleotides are TGCAGTGCTAGGAGGGCCTCTAGCGGGGGGTCCCCCTACGAGCAGTACTTC. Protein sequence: CSARRASSGGSPYEQYF.

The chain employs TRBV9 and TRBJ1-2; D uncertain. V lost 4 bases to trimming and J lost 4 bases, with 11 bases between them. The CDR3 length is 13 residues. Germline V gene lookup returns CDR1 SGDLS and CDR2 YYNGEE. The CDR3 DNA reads TGTGCCAGCAGCCCATCAGGCAGCTATGGCTACACCTTC. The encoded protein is CASSPSGSYGYTF.

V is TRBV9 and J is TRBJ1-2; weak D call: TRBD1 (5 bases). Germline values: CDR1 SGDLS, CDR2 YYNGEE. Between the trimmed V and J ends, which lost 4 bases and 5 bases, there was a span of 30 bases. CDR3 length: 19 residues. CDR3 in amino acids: CASSRGGGDGNLGGYGYTF. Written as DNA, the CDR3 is TGTGCCAGCAGCCGAGGTGGAGGGGACGGAAACTTGGGAGGATATGGCTACACCTTC.

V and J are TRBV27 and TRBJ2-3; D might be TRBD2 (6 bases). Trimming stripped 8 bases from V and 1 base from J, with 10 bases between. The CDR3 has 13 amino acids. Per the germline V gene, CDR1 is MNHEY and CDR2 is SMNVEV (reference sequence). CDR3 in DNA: TGTGCCAGCGGACTATCCGGCACAGATACGCAGTATTTT. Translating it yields CASGLSGTDTQYF.

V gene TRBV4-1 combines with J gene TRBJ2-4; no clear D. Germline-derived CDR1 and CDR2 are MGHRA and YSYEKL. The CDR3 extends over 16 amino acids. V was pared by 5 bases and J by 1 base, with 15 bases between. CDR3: CASSSRASTAKNIQYF. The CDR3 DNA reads TGCGCCAGCAGCTCACGGGCCTCCACGGCCAAAAACATTCAGTACTTC.

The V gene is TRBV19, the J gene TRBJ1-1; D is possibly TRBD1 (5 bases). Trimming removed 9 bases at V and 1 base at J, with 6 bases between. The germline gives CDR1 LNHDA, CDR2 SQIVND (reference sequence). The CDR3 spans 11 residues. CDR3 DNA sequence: TGTGCCAGCAGGGAGAACACTGAAGCTTTCTTT. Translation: CASRENTEAFF.

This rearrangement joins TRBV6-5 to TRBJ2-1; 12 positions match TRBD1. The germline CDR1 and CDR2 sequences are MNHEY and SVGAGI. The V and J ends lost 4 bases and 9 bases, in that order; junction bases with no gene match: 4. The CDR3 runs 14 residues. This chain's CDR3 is CASSWGQGAVEQFF. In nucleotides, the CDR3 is TGTGCCAGCAGTTGGGGACAGGGGGCGGTTGAGCAGTTCTTC.

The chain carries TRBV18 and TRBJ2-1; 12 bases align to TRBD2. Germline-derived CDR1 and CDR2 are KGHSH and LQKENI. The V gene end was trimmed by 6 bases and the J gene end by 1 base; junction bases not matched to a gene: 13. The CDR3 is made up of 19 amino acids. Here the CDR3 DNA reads TGTGCCAGCTCCCTTAACCGACTAGCGGGAGAGGGATCCTACAATGAGCAGTTCTTC. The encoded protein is CASSLNRLAGEGSYNEQFF.

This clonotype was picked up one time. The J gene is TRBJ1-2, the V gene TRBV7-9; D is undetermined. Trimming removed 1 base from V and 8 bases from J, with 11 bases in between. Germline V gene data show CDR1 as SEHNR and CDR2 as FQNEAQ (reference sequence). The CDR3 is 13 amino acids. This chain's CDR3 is CASSLGRTDGYTF. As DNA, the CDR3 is TGTGCCAGCAGCTTAGGCAGGACCGACGGCTACACCTTC.

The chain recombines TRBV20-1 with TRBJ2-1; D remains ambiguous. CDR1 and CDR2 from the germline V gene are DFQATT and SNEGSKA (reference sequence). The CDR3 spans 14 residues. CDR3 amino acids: CSARQVGLGNEQFF. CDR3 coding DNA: TGCAGCGCACGCCAGGTAGGGCTCGGCAATGAGCAGTTCTTC.

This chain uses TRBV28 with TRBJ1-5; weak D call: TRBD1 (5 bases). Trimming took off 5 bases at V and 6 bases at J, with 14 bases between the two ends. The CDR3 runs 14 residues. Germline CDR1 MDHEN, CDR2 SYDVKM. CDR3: CASSPGRAAQPQHF. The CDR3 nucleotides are TGTGCCAGCAGTCCGGGCAGGGCTGCTCAGCCCCAGCATTTT.

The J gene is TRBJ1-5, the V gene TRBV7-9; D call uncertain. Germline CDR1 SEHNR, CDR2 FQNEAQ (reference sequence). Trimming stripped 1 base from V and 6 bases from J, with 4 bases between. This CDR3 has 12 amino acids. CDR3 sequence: CASSLERQPQHF. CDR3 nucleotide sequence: TGTGCCAGCAGCTTAGAGCGTCAGCCCCAGCATTTT.

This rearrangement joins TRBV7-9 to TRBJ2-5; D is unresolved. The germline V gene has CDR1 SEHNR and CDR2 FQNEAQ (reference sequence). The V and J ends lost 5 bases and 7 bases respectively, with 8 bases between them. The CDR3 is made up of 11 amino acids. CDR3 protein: CASSPERTQYF. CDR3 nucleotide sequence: TGTGCCAGCAGCCCGGAGAGGACCCAGTACTTC.